The next 2 T cell receptor beta chains were all read from a single sample in a study of blood T cell repertoires in COVID-19 (dated by TCRdb to 2020 to 2022). Receptor amplification or capture employed the immunoSEQ multiplex PCR assay. The clones in this table, taken by TCRdb from immuneACCESS, are in-frame only. Not every clone is retained; where verified, under half of the shortfall comes from an unresolved V gene, and the cause of the rest is unknown. Across this sample there are more than 95,000 clones, with roughly nine tenths seen only once. The top ten clones comprise roughly 6% of the sample. The sequencing input was peripheral blood. Receptors originate from a human donor in a cohort sampled during active COVID-19.

The J gene is TRBJ1-1, the V gene TRBV5-1; tentative D call: TRBD1 (5 bases). The germline V gene encodes CDR1 SGHRS and CDR2 YFSETQ. V was clipped by 2 bases and J by 4 bases, with 21 bases between them. This CDR3 contains 17 residues. Written as DNA, the CDR3 is TGCGCCAGCAGCTTTACGCGACAGTCACTTGGATTCACTGAAGCTTTCTTT. It translates to CASSFTRQSLGFTEAFF.

The rearrangement uses TRBV9 and TRBJ1-1, with a tentative D call TRBD1 (5 bases). Germline values: CDR1 SGDLS, CDR2 YYNGEE. The CDR3 is made up of 16 amino acids. V lost 4 bases to trimming and J lost 1 base, with 17 bases between them. CDR3 in amino acids: CASSPQGGQENTEAFF. The CDR3 nucleotides are TGTGCCAGCAGCCCCCAGGGAGGGCAAGAGAACACTGAAGCTTTCTTT.